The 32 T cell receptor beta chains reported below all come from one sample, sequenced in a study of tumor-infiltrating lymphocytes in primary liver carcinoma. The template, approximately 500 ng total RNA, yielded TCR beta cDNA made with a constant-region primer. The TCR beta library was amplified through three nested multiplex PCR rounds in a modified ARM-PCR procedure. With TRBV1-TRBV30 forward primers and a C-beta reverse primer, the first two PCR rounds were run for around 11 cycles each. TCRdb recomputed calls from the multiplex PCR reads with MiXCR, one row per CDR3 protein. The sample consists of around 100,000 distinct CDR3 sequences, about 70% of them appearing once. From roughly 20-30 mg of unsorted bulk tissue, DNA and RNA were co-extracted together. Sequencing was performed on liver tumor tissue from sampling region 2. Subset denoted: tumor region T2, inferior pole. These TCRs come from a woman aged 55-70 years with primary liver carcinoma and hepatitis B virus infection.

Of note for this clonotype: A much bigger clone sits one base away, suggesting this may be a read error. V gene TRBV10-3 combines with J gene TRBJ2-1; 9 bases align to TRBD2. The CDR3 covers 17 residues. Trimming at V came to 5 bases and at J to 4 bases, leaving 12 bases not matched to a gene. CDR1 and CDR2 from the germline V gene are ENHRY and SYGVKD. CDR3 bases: TGTGCCATCAGTCCCCCTTATCTTAGCGGGAGATACAATGAGCAGTTCTTC. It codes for CAISPPYLSGRYNEQFF.

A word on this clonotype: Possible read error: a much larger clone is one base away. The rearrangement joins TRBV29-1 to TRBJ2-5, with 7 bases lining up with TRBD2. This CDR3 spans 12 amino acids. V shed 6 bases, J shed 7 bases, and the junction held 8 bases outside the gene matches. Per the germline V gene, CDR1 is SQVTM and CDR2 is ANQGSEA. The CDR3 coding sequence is TGCAGCGTGGGGGGGGGTTTGGGGACCCAGTACTTC. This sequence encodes CSVGGGLGTQYF.

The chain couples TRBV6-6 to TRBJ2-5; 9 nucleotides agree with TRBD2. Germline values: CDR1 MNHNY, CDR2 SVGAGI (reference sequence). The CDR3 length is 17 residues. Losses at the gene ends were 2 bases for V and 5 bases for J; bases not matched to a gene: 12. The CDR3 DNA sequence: TGTGCCAGCAGTTACAGAGGGCTAGCGGGACGTCGGGAGACCCAGTACTTC. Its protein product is CASSYRGLAGRRETQYF.

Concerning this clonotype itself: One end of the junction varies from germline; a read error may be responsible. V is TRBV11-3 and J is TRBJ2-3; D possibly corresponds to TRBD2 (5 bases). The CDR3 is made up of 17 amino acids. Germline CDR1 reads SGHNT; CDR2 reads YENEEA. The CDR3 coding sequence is TGTGCCAGCAGCTTATCGTTTCGGCCACTGCGGGCAGATATGCAGTATTTT. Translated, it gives CASSLSFRPLRADMQYF.

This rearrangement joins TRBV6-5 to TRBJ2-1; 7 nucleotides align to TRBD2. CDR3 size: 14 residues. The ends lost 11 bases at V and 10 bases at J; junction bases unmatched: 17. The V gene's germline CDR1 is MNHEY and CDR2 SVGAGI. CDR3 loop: CAGTPPTGGLEQFF. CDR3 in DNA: TGTGCCGGCACCCCTCCGACGGGAGGACTCGAGCAGTTCTTC.

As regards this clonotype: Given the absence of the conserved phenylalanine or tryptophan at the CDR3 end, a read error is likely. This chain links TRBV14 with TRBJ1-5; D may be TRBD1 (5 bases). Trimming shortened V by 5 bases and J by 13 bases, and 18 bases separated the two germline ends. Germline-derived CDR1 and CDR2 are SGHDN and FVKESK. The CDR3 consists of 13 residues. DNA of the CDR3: TGTGCCAGCAGCGAAGGCGGCAGGGCCCGGCAGCATTCT. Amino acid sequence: CASSEGGRARQHS.

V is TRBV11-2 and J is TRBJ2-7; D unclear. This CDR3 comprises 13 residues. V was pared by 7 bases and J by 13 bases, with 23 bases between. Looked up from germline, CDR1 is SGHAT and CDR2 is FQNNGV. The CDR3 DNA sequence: TGTGCCAGCATCTCTGGTTGCGTCTCCGATCATTACTTC. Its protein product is CASISGCVSDHYF.

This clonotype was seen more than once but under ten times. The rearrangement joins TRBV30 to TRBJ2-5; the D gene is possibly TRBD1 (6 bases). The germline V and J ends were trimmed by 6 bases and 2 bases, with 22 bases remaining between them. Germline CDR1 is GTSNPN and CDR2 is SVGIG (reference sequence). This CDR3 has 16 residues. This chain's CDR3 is CACRPYQGSMQETQYF. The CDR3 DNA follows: TGTGCCTGCCGTCCCTACCAGGGGTCTATGCAAGAGACCCAGTACTTC. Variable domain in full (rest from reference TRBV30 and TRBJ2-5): SQTIHQWPATLVQPVGSPLSLECTVEGTSNPNLYWYRQAAGRGLQLLFYSVGIGQISSEVPQNLSASRPQDRQFILSSKKLLLSDSGFYLCACRPYQGSMQETQYFGPGTRLLVL.

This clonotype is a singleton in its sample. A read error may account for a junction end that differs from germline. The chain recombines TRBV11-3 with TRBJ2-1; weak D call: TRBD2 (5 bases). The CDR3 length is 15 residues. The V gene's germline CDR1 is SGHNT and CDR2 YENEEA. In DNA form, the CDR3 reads TGTGCTAGCAACCCTCGGGGTAGCTGGAACAATGAGCAGTTCTTC. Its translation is CASNPRGSWNNEQFF.

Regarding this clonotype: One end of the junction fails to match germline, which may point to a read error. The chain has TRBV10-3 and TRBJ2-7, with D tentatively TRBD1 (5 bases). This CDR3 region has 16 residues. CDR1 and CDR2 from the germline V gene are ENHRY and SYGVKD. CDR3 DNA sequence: TGTGCTATCAGTGATTATTCCGTGACAGTCTCCTACGAGCAGTACTTC. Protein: CAISDYSVTVSYEQYF.

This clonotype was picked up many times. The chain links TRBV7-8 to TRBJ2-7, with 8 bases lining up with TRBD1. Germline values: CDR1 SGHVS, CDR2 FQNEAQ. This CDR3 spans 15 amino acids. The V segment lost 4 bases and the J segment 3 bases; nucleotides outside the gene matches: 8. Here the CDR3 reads CASSSGQAILYEQYF. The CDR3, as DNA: TGTGCCAGCAGCTCGGGACAGGCTATTCTCTACGAGCAGTACTTC. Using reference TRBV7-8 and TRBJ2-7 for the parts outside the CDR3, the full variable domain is GAGVSQSPRYKVAKRGQDVALRCDPISGHVSLFWYQQALGQGPEFLTYFQNEAQLDKSGLPSDRFFAERPEGSVSTLKIQRTQQEDSAVYLCASSSGQAILYEQYFGPGTRLTVT.

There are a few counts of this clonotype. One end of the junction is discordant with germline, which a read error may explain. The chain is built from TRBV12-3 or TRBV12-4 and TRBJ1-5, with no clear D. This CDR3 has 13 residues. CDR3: CTSIGGVGQPQHF. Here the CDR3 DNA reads TGTACCAGCATTGGCGGAGTGGGTCAGCCCCAGCATTTT.

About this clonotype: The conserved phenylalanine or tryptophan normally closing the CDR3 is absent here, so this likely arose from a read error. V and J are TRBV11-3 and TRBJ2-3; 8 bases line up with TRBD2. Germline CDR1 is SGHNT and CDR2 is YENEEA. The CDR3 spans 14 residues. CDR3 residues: CVSSLRTSTYTQYS. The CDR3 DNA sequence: TGTGTCAGCAGCCTCAGGACTAGCACATATACGCAGTATTCT.

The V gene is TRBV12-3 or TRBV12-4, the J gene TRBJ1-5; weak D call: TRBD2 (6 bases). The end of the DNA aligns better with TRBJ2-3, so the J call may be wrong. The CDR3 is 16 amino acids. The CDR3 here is CASSLTGVGGNQPQYF. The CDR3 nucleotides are TGTGCCAGCAGTTTGACGGGGGTGGGTGGGAATCAGCCCCAGTATTTT.

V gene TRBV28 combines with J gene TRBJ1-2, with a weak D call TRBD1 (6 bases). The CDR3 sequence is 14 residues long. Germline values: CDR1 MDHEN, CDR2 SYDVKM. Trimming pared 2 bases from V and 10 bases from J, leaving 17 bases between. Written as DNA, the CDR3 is TGTGCCAGCAGTTTAATTGCCAGGACAGAGGACTACACCTTC. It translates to CASSLIARTEDYTF.

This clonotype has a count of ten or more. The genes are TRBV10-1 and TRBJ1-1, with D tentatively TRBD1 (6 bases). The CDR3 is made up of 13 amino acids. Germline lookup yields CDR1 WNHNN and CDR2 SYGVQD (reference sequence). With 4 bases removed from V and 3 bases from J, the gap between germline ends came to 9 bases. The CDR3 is CASSADSHTEAFF. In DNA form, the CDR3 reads TGCGCCAGCAGTGCGGACAGCCACACTGAAGCTTTCTTT.

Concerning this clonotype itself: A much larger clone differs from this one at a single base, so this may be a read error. This CDR3 is CASSHGISGDTEAFF. The CDR3 region has the DNA TGCGCCAGCAGCCACGGAATCTCTGGGGACACTGAAGCTTTCTTT. The chain carries TRBV4-1 and TRBJ1-1, with no clear D. This CDR3 contains 15 residues. Deletions cut 3 bases from V and 3 bases from J, with 14 bases between. The V gene's germline CDR1 is MGHRA and CDR2 YSYEKL.

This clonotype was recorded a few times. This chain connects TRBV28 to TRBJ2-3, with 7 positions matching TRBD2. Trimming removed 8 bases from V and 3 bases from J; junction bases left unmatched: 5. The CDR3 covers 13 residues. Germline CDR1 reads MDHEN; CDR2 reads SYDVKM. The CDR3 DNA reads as TGTGCCAGCGGGTCGGGGGGTACAGATACGCAGTATTTT. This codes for CASGSGGTDTQYF.

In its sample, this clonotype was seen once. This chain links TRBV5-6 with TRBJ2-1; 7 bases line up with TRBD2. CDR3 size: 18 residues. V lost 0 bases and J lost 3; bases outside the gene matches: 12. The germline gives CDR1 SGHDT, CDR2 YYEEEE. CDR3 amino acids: CASSLAVPAGSVYNEQFF. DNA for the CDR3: TGTGCCAGCAGCTTGGCCGTACCAGCGGGAAGTGTCTACAATGAGCAGTTCTTC. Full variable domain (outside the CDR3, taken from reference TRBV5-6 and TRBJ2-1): DAGVTQSPTHLIKTRGQQVTLRCSPKSGHDTVSWYQQALGQGPQFIFQYYEEEERQRGNFPDRFSGHQFPNYSSELNVNALLLGDSALYLCASSLAVPAGSVYNEQFFGPGTRLTVL.

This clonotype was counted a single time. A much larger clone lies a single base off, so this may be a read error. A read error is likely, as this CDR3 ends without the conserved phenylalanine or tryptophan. CDR3 DNA sequence: TGTGCCAGCAGCCGGGACAGGGACGAGCAGTACATC. Protein product: CASSRDRDEQYI. The rearrangement links TRBV5-4 to TRBJ2-7; 9 bases match TRBD1. V dropped 4 bases and J dropped 5; count of bases not matched to a gene: 1. The length of the CDR3 is 12 residues. CDR1 and CDR2 (germline): SGHNT, YYREEE (reference sequence).

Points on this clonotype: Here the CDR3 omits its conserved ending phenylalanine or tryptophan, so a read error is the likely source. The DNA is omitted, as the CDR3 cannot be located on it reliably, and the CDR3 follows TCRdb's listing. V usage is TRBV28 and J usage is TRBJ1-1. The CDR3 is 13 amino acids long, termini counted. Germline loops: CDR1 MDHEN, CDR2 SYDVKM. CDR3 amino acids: CASSLSPGQQAIL.

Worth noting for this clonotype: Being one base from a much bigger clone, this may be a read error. CDR3 loop: CASSLVIGAYNPPLHF. CDR3 nucleotide sequence: TGTGCCAGCAGCTTAGTTATCGGGGCTTATAATCCACCCCTCCACTTT. This rearrangement joins TRBV7-9 to TRBJ1-6; tentative D call: TRBD1 (5 bases). There are 16 residues in the CDR3. Per germline, CDR1 SEHNR and CDR2 FQNEAQ (reference sequence).

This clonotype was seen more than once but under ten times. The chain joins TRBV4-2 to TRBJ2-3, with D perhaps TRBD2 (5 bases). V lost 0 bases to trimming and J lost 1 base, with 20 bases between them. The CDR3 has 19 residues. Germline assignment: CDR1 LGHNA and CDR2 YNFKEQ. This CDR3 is CASSQDWASRSSGTDTQYF. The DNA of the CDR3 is TGTGCCAGCAGCCAAGATTGGGCTAGCAGGAGCTCGGGCACAGATACGCAGTATTTT.

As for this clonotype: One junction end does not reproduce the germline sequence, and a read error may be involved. CDR3 residues: CASKPGQGSGTGELFF. The CDR3 DNA reads TGTGCCAGCAAACCAGGACAGGGGTCAGGGACCGGGGAGCTCTTTTTT. The V call is TRBV12-3 or TRBV12-4, the J call TRBJ2-2; 9 nucleotides align to TRBD1. CDR3 length: 16 amino acids.

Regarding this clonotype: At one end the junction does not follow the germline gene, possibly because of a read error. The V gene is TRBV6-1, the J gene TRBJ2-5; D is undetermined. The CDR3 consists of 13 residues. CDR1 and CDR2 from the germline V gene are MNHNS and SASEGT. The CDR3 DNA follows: TGTGTCAGCAGTGAAGACCCAGAAGAGACACAGTACTTC. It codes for CVSSEDPEETQYF.

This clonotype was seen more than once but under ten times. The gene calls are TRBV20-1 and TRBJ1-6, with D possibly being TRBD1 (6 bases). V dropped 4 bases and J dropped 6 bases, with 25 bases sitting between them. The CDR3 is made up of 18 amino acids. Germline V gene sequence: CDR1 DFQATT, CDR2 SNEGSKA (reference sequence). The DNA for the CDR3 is TGCAGTGCTATTCTACCGCGGGACAAAGGGATTAGTAATTCACCCCTCCACTTT. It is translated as CSAILPRDKGISNSPLHF.

The CDR3 sequence: CASSAGQGGLAGGINEQFF. The CDR3 region has the DNA TGTGCCAGCAGCGCCGGACAGGGCGGACTAGCGGGAGGAATCAATGAGCAGTTCTTC. This chain uses TRBV11-3 with TRBJ2-1; 14 positions match TRBD2. CDR1 and CDR2 (germline): SGHNT, YENEEA. J lost 6 bases, V lost 5 bases, and 15 bases had no gene match. This CDR3 contains 19 residues.

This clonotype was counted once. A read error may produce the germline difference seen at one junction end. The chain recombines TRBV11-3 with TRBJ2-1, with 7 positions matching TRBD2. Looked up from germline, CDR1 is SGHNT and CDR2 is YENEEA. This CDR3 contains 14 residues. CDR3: CASSLGGRTNEQSF. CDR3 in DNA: TGCGCCAGCAGCTTAGGCGGGAGAACTAATGAGCAGTCCTTC.

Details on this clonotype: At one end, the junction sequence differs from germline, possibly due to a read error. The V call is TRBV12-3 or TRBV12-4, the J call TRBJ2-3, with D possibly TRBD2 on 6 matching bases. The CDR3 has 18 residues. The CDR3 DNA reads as TGTGCCAGTAGTTTCTTTCTCGCGGGCGGCCAGGAGGGCAATACGCAGTATTTT. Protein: CASSFFLAGGQEGNTQYF.

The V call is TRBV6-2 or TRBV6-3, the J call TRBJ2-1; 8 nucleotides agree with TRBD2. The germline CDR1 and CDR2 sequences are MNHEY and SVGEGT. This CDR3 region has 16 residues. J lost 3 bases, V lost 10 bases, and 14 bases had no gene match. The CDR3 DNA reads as TGTGCCACCTTTCCCGGGAGGGGAGACTTCTACAATGAGCAGTTCTTC. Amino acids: CATFPGRGDFYNEQFF.

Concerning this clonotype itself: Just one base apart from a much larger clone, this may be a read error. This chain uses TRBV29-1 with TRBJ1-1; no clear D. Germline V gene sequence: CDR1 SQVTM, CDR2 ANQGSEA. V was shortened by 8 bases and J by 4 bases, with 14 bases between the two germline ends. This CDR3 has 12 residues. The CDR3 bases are TGCAGCAAAGAGGACTTGAGCACTGAAGCTTTCTTT. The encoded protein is CSKEDLSTEAFF. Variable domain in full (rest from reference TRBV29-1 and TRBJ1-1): SAVISQKPSRDICQRGTSLTIQCQVDSQVTMMFWYRQQPGQSLTLIATANQGSEATYESGFVIDKFPISRPNLTFSTLTVSNMSPEDSSIYLCSKEDLSTEAFFGQGTRLTVV.

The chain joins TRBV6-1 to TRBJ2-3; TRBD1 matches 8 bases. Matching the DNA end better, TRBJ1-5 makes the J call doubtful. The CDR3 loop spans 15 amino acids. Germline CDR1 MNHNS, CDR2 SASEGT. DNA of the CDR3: TGTGCCAGCCGTACTTCCCGACAGGGGACAGATACTCAGCATTTT. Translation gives CASRTSRQGTDTQHF.